Reported below is one T cell receptor beta chain. The antigen this receptor binds is unknown. No quality values exist for individual bases; no much larger clone is one base distant. The data stem from a study of Ad26.COV2.S vaccination and SARS-CoV-2 variants (dated by TCRdb to the early 2020s). Concerning the study at large: Donors in the vaccine arm were drawn from COV1001, a multicentre, randomized, double-blind, placebo-controlled phase I-IIa trial testing Ad26.COV2.S in healthy adults. Ad26.COV2.S was administered intramuscularly at a dose of 5x10^10 or 1x10^11 viral particles, either as one shot or as two shots given 56 days apart. TCRbeta repertoire sequencing was used to assess the specificity and breadth of SARS-CoV-2-reactive T cell receptors after Ad26.COV2.S vaccination. The TCR-sequenced set comprised roughly 30 samples: around 20 Ad26.COV2.S vaccine recipients, 5 placebo recipients and 8 SARS-CoV-2 convalescent individuals. Trial participants were randomized into five groups of five, in which low-dose or high-dose Ad26.COV2.S was given once or twice, or placebo was given on both occasions. Throughout the experiments and outcome assessment, investigators stayed blinded to trial group allocation.

TCRbeta CDR3 regions were sequenced with the immunoSEQ Assay. After extraction, genomic DNA underwent amplification by bias-controlled multiplex PCR, followed by high-throughput sequencing. The paper's processing steps were these. Collapsing and filtering of sequences were performed to quantify the absolute abundance of each unique TCRbeta CDR3 region. Usable DNA was measured by amplifying reference genes present in all nucleated cells, and TCRbeta template counts were normalized to that usable DNA to estimate T cell fraction. Repertoire TCRs were annotated as SARS-CoV-2-specific when V gene, CDR3 amino acid sequence and J gene were exactly matched to a known reactive TCR set. The reference SARS-CoV-2 TCR set was derived from MIRA and filtered for enrichment in COVID-19-positive ImmuneCODE repertoires, a step that removed public or cross-reactive TCRs. Based on the MIRA antigens, annotated TCRs were further analysed at the level of specific ORF or position within ORF. Breadth was defined as annotated unique rearrangements over total unique productive rearrangements; depth was the summed frequency of those rearrangements. Group comparisons of TCR breadth used two-sided Wilcoxon rank-sum tests. The clones in this table, taken by TCRdb from immuneACCESS, are in-frame only. Not every clone is retained; where verified, under half of the shortfall comes from an unresolved V gene, and the cause of the rest is unknown. D and trimming were read from the DNA, whereas the V and J calls and clone size are those reported in that table. The sample table holds about 420,000 clones, of which 88% were seen once. Around 3.6% of the sample is taken by the ten largest.

The intended sense of this specimen's treatment or condition label: roughly 19 received Ad26.COV2.S at low or high dose, single or two shots; five or six received placebo; per-sample allocation not given. Repertoires of vaccine and placebo recipients were sequenced from samples taken on day 63 after the first injection. Between 29 July and 7 August 2020, Cohort 1b enrolled 20 to 30 adults aged 18-55 years at one site in Boston, USA. Ad26.COV2.S was a replication-incompetent adenovirus type 26 vector that expressed a prefusion-stabilized SARS-CoV-2 spike protein derived from the original Wuhan strain. On the study overall, not on this receptor specifically: Non-spike TCR breadth was comparable between vaccine and placebo recipients, consistent with the vaccine containing only spike. Higher spike-specific TCR breadth was observed in Ad26.COV2.S recipients than in placebo recipients (P = 0.0014). The authors noted that total T cell responses may have been underestimated by the TCR breadth and depth analyses. After vaccination, spike-specific CD8+ and CD4+ T cell responses were reported to show substantial breadth. The study lacked the statistical power to compare responses across vaccine doses or regimens.

Counted from cysteine to phenylalanine, this CDR3 has 16 amino acids. Only CDR3 DNA is held: 48 bases, read in frame from base 1. V was cut back by 1 base and J by 2 bases, leaving a gap of 15 bases between them. From a lookup of the germline V gene (reference sequence), CDR1 and CDR2 are LGHDT and YNNKEL. Specimen: peripheral blood, collected in a trial of Ad26.COV2.S vaccine versus placebo. The receptor comes from a person between 18 and 65 years old who received the Ad26.COV2.S COVID-19 vaccine or a placebo. Rearrangement joined TRBV3-1 (or the pseudogene TRBV3-2) to TRBJ2-7; a tentative D call is TRBD2 (5 bases match). CDR3 loop: CASSQVGLAETYEQYF. The base sequence is TGTGCCAGCAGCCAAGTCGGCCTAGCTGAGACCTACGAGCAGTACTTC.